These 12 T cell receptor beta chains originate from one sample sequenced in a study of blood T cell repertoires in COVID-19. Here immunoSEQ multiplex PCR was the method, and the copy in TCRdb shows in-frame clones only, minus some. In the table there are approximately 99,000 clones, 79% of which are singletons. The sequenced sample consisted of peripheral blood. The receptors come from a woman older than 75 with active or convalescent COVID-19.

The chain joins TRBV2 to TRBJ1-5; perhaps TRBD1 as D (6 bases). This CDR3 contains 13 residues. CDR1 is SNHLY, CDR2 FYNNEI, per germline. V was cut by 3 bases and J by 7 bases, with 10 bases left in between. CDR3 nucleotide sequence: TGTGCCAGCAGTGACAGGGGAGCACAGCCCCAGCATTTT. Translated: CASSDRGAQPQHF.

This clone showed up just a few times. The chain joins TRBV25-1 to TRBJ2-2; 7 nucleotides match TRBD2. CDR1 and CDR2 (germline): MGHDK, SYGVNS. V trimming: 1 base; J trimming: 5 bases; junction bases outside the gene matches: 10. There are 17 residues in the CDR3. DNA of the CDR3: TGTGCCAGCAGTGAATTGGGCGGGAGTCTTAAGACCGGGGAGCTGTTTTTT. It is translated as CASSELGGSLKTGELFF. The full variable domain, completed using reference TRBV25-1 and TRBJ2-2, is EADIYQTPRYLVIGTGKKITLECSQTMGHDKMYWYQQDPGMELHLIHYSYGVNSTEKGDLSSESTVSRIRTEHFPLTLESARPSHTSQYLCASSELGGSLKTGELFFGEGSRLTVL.

This clone occurred a few times. The gene calls are TRBV27 and TRBJ2-7; weak D call: TRBD2 (6 bases). The V and J ends lost 5 bases and 5 bases respectively, with 16 bases between them. This CDR3 is 14 amino acids long. Germline loops: CDR1 MNHEY, CDR2 SMNVEV (reference sequence). CDR3 protein: CASSPNWDLDEQYF. CDR3 in DNA: TGTGCCAGCAGTCCGAACTGGGACTTGGACGAGCAGTACTTC.

The chain couples TRBV6-5 to TRBJ1-1; no clear D gene. This CDR3 spans 13 amino acids. Germline CDR1 is MNHEY and CDR2 is SVGAGI. V was clipped by 6 bases and J by 8 bases, with 16 bases between them. This CDR3 is CASSSIGVLEAFF. The CDR3 region has the DNA TGTGCCAGCAGCTCAATCGGGGTCCTGGAAGCTTTCTTT.

CDR3 bases: TGTGCCAGCAGCCAAGGGCAGGTTGTAAACAATGAGCAGTTCTTC. It is translated as CASSQGQVVNNEQFF. This chain links TRBV14 with TRBJ2-1; D unresolved. The CDR3 sequence is 15 residues long. Germline V lookup: CDR1 SGHDN, CDR2 FVKESK. V lost 1 base, J lost 5 bases, and 12 bases lay in between.

V and J are TRBV20-1 and TRBJ2-2; the match to TRBD2 covers 9 bases. The CDR3 covers 16 residues. Unmatched junction bases numbered 6, after V lost 3 bases and J lost 1 base. Germline CDR1 DFQATT, CDR2 SNEGSKA (reference sequence). For the CDR3, the DNA is TGCAGTGCTAGTAGCGGGAGCGCCGGGAACACCGGGGAGCTGTTTTTT. This codes for CSASSGSAGNTGELFF.

The rearrangement links TRBV5-1 to TRBJ2-1; 15 positions agree with TRBD2. The V segment lost 0 bases and the J segment 3 bases; nucleotides outside the gene matches: 4. The CDR3 loop spans 18 amino acids. The germline CDR1 and CDR2 sequences are SGHRS and YFSETQ. The CDR3 spells CASSLAGLAGGGYNEQFF. The CDR3 DNA is TGCGCCAGCAGCTTGGCCGGACTAGCGGGAGGGGGCTACAATGAGCAGTTCTTC.

The CDR3 nucleotides read TGTGCCAGCAGTTTAAGGGGCTTCTTCTCCTACGAGCAGTACTTC. It translates to CASSLRGFFSYEQYF. The rearrangement uses TRBV27 and TRBJ2-7, with a weak D call TRBD1 (5 bases). This CDR3 region has 15 residues. Germline lookup yields CDR1 MNHEY and CDR2 SMNVEV (reference sequence). V was pared by 2 bases and J by 0 bases, with 11 bases between.

The chain is built from TRBV9 and TRBJ2-2, with D possibly being TRBD2 (8 bases). The CDR3 sequence is 15 residues long. Germline CDR1 is SGDLS and CDR2 is YYNGEE. The V end was cut by 2 bases, the J end by 5 bases, with 13 bases between. Here the CDR3 reads CASSVLAGQTGELFF. For the CDR3, the DNA is TGTGCCAGCAGCGTGTTAGCGGGACAGACCGGGGAGCTGTTTTTT.

To note about this clone: The junction shows a germline mismatch at one end, possibly a read error. V and J are TRBV5-1 and TRBJ1-5, with 9 bases identical to TRBD1. CDR1 and CDR2 from the germline V gene are SGHRS and YFSETQ. This CDR3 region has 17 residues. The CDR3 nucleotides are TGTGCCAGCAGCTCGGGACAGGGTGGTTATAGCAATCAGCCCCAGCATTTT. This encodes CASSSGQGGYSNQPQHF.

Details on this clone: The same CDR3 arises from other DNA sequences in this sample as well. The chain is built from TRBV2 and TRBJ2-7; tentatively, D is TRBD1 (5 bases). Trimming took off 2 bases at V and 0 bases at J, with 8 bases between the two ends. This CDR3 spans 14 amino acids. Germline-derived CDR1 and CDR2 are SNHLY and FYNNEI. CDR3 residues: CASSEQGTSYEQYF. In DNA, the CDR3 is TGTGCCAGCAGTGAACAGGGCACCTCCTACGAGCAGTACTTC.

The gene calls are TRBV5-6 and TRBJ1-2; D call uncertain. Germline loops: CDR1 SGHDT, CDR2 YYEEEE. The CDR3 consists of 14 residues. V was cut by 0 bases and J by 2 bases, with 8 bases left in between. The CDR3 loop reads CASSLVDGNYGYTF. The CDR3 DNA reads as TGTGCCAGCAGCTTGGTCGACGGGAACTATGGCTACACCTTC.